This T cell receptor (beta chain) was identified in a study of blood T cell repertoires in COVID-19. For the study at large: Researchers got acute and convalescent COVID-19 samples from the United States, Italy and Spain. PBMCs, B-cell-depleted T cells, or T cells provided the cDNA or gDNA that made up the material.

Original processing methods: Estimation of nucleated cell counts was performed using reference gene primer amplification. Here immunoSEQ multiplex PCR was the method, and the copy in TCRdb shows in-frame clones only, minus some. V and J calls and clone size are copied from that table; D and trimming were computed from the DNA. The data contain 140,000 or so clones, roughly 87% of them singletons. This clone has only a few counts. CDR1 and CDR2 (germline): LGHNA, YNFKEQ. With V trimmed by 3 bases and J by 12 bases, 4 bases remained unmatched. This CDR3 region has 14 residues. V is TRBV4-2 and J is TRBJ1-6; 11 bases map to TRBD1. The sequenced sample consisted of peripheral blood. The receptor's source is a human donor in a cohort sampled during active COVID-19. CDR3 protein: CASSQDRGRRPLHF. CDR3 DNA: TGTGCCAGCAGCCAGGACAGGGGGCGAAGACCCCTCCACTTT.